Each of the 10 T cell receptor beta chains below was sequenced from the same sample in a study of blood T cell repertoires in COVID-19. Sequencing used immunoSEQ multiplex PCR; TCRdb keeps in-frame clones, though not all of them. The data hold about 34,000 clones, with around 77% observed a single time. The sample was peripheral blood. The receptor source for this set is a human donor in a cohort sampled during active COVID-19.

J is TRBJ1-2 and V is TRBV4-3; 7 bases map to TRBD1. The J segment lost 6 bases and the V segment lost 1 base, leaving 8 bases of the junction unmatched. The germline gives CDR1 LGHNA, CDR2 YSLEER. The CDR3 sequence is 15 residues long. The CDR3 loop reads CASSQAWDSDNGYTF. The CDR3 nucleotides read TGCGCCAGCAGCCAAGCCTGGGACAGCGATAATGGCTACACCTTC.

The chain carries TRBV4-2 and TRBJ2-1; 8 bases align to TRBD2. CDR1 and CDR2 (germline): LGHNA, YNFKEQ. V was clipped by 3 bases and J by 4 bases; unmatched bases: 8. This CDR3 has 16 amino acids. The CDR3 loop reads CASSQDRREGYNEQFF. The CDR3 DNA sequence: TGTGCCAGCAGCCAGGATCGTCGGGAGGGGTACAATGAGCAGTTCTTC.

CDR3 amino acids: CASSGGDGSSYNSPLHF. The CDR3 DNA reads TGCGCCAGCAGCGGAGGGGACGGAAGCTCCTATAATTCACCCCTCCACTTT. The gene calls are TRBV5-1 and TRBJ1-6; D perhaps matches TRBD1 (5 bases). Germline V gene data show CDR1 as SGHRS and CDR2 as YFSETQ. The V and J ends lost 4 bases and 0 bases respectively, with 14 bases between them. There are 17 residues in the CDR3.

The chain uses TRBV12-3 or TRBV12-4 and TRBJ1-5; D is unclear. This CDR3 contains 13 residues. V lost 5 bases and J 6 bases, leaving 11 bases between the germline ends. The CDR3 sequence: CASSGRPSQPQHF. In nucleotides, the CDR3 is TGTGCCAGCAGTGGGAGACCTAGTCAGCCCCAGCATTTT.

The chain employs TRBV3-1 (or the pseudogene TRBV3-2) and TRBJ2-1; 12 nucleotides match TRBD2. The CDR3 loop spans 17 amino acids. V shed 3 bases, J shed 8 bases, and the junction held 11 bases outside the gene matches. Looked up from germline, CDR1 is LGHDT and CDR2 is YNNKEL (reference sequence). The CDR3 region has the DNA TGTGCCAGCAGCCAGAGGTTCGCTAGCGGGGGGGCCGATGAGCAGTTCTTC. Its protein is CASSQRFASGGADEQFF.

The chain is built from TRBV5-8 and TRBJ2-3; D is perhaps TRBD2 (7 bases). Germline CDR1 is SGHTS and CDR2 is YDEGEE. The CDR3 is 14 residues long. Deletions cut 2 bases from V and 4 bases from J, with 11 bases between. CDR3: CASSFRGGADTQYF. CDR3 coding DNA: TGTGCCAGCAGCTTCAGGGGAGGGGCAGATACGCAGTATTTT.

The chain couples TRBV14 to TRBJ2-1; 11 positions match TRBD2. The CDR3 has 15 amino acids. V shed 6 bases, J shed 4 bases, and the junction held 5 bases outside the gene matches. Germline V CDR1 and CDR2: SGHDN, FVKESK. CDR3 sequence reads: CASRVAGGDYNEQFF. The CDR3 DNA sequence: TGTGCCAGCAGGGTAGCGGGGGGGGATTACAATGAGCAGTTCTTC.

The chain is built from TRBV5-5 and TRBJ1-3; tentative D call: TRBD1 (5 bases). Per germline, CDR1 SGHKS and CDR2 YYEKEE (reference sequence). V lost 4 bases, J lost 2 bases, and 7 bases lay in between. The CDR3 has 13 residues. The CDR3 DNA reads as TGTGCCAGCAGCACGGACACTGGAAACACCATATATTTT. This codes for CASSTDTGNTIYF.

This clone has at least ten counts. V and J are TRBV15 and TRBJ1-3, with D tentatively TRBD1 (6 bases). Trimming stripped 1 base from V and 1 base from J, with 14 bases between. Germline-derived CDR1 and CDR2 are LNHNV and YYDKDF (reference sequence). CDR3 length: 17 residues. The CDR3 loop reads CATSRGGRGISGNTIYF. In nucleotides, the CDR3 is TGTGCCACCAGCAGAGGCGGCAGGGGTATTTCTGGAAACACCATATATTTT.

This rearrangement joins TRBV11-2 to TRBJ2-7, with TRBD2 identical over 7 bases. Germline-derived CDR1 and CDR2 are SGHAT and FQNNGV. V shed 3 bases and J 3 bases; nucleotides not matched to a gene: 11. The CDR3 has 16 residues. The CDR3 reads CASSFIGRGGFYEQYF. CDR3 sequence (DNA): TGTGCCAGCAGCTTCATCGGGCGGGGAGGGTTCTACGAGCAGTACTTC.